This record looks at one T cell receptor beta chain sequence and its context. Germline is not matched at one junction end, which may reflect a read error. These data belong to a study of T cells in localized non-small cell lung cancer. Data came from immunoSEQ multiplex PCR; TCRdb stores just in-frame clones and leaves some out. Among more than 1,200 clones listed, 22% were seen once. The CDR3 spans 14 residues. Germline lookup yields CDR1 MNHGY and CDR2 SAAAGT. The material was lung tumor tissue, obtained before any cancer treatment. The V and J genes are TRBV6-8 and TRBJ2-7; D is unclear. The source is a male donor aged 60 or over with stage III squamous cell lung carcinoma. The DNA for the CDR3 is TGTGCCATCAGTGGACGCGCGTCCTCCTACGAGCAGTACTTC. It specifies CAISGRASSYEQYF.